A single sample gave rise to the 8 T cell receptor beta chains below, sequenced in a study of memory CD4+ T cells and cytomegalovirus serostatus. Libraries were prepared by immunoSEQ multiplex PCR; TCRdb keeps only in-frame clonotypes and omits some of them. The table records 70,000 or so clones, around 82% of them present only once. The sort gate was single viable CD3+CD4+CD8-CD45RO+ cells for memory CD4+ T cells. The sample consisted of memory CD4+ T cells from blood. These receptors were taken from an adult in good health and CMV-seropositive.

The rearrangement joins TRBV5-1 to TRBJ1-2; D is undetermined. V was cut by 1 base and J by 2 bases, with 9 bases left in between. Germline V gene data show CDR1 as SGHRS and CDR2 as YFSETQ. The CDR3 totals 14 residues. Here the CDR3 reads CASSLLGRNYGYTF. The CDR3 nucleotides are TGCGCCAGCAGCTTGTTAGGCAGAAACTATGGCTACACCTTC.

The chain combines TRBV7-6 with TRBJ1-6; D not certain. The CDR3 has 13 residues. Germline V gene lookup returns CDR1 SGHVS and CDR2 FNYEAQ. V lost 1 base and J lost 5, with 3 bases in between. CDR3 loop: CASSLEHNSPLHF. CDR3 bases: TGTGCCAGCAGCTTAGAACATAATTCACCCCTCCACTTT.

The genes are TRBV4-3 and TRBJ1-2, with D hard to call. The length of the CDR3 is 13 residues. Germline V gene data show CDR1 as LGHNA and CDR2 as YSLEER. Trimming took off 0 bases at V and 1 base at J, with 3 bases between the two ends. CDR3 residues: CASSQDINYGYTF. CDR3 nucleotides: TGCGCCAGCAGCCAAGATATTAACTATGGCTACACCTTC.

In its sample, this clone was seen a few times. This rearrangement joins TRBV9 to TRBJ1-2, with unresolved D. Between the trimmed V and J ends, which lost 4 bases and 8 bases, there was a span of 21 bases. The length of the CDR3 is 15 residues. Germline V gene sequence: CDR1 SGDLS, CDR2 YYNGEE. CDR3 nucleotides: TGTGCCAGCAGCCCAAATACCGGGCCCACCACCGGCTACACCTTC. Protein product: CASSPNTGPTTGYTF.

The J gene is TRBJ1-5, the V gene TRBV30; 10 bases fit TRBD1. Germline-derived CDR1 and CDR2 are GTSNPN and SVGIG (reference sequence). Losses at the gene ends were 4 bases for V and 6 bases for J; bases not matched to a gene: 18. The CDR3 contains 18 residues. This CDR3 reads CAWTTGAGTGASGQPQHF. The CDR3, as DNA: TGTGCCTGGACGACAGGAGCCGGGACAGGGGCCTCCGGTCAGCCCCAGCATTTT.

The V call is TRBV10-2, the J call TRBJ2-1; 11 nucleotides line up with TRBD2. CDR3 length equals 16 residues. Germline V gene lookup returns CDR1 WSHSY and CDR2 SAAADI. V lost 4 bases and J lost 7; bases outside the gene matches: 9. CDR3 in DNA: TGCGCCAGCAGTGTACAGGGACTAGCGGTATGGAATGAGCAGTTCTTC. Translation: CASSVQGLAVWNEQFF.

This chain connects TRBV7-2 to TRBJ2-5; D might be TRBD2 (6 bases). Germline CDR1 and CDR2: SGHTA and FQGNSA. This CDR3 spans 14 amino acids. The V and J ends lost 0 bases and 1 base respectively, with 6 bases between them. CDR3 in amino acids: CASSLARGQETQYF. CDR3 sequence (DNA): TGTGCCAGCAGCTTAGCGCGGGGCCAAGAGACCCAGTACTTC.

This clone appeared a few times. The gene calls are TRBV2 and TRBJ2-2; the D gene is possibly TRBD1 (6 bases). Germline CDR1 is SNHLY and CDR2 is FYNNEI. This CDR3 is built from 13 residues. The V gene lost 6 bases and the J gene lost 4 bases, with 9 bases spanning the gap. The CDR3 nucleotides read TGTGCCAGCAGAGGGGGACCCACCGGGGAGCTGTTTTTT. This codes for CASRGGPTGELFF. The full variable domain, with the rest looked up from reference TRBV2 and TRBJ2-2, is EPEVTQTPSHQVTQMGQEVILRCVPISNHLYFYWYRQILGQKVEFLVSFYNNEISEKSEIFDDQFSVERPDGSNFTLKIRSTKLEDSAMYFCASRGGPTGELFFGEGSRLTVL.